This TCR beta chain comes out of a study of cytomegalovirus exposure and HLA in healthy donors. Study-level points and caveats: The productive fraction for most TCR beta V segments was about 87% or about 30% in an earlier analysis. While the bulk of TCR sequences proved rare, some public TCRs turned up in many donors.

A multiplex PCR was run with 60 Vbeta primers and 13 Jbeta primers. The table came from immunoSEQ multiplex PCR; TCRdb's copy has only in-frame clones and leaves some out. The sample yields around 160,000 clones, around 80% seen once. In regard to this clone: Its antigen is not known.

Germline V gene sequence: CDR1 SGDLS, CDR2 YYNGEE. Trimming removed 0 bases from V and 3 bases from J; junction bases left unmatched: 1. The CDR3 sequence is 14 residues long. Sample: PBMCs. The chain is built from TRBV9 and TRBJ2-7; 9 nucleotides match TRBD2. This receptor was taken from a male donor in good health and CMV-seronegative. DNA for the CDR3: TGTGCCAGCAGCGTAGGACTAGCGGACTACGAGCAGTACTTC. As protein: CASSVGLADYEQYF.